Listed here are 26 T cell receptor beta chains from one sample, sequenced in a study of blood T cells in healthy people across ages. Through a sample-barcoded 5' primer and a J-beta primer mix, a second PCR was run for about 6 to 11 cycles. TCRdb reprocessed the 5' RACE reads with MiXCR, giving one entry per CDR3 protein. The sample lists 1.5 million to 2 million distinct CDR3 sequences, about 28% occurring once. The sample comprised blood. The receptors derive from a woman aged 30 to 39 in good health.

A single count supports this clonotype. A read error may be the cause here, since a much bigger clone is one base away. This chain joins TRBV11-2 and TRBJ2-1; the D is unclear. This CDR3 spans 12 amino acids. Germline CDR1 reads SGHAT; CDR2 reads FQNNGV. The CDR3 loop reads CANSLGTDEQFF. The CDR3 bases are TGTGCCAACAGCTTAGGAACAGACGAGCAGTTCTTC.

CDR3 coding DNA: TGTGCCACCAGCAGAGGGATCTTAGGCAATCAGCCCCAGCATTTT. Amino acid sequence: CATSRGILGNQPQHF. The chain recombines TRBV15 with TRBJ1-5; no reliable D call. Germline CDR1 and CDR2: LNHNV and YYDKDF (reference sequence). Trimming shortened V by 1 base and J by 2 bases, and 9 bases separated the two germline ends. The CDR3 is 15 amino acids. Supplemented by reference TRBV15 and TRBJ1-5, the full variable domain reads DAMVIQNPRYQVTQFGKPVTLSCSQTLNHNVMYWYQQKSSQAPKLLFHYYDKDFNNEADTPDNFQSRRPNTSFCFLDIRSPGLGDTAMYLCATSRGILGNQPQHFGDGTRLSIL.

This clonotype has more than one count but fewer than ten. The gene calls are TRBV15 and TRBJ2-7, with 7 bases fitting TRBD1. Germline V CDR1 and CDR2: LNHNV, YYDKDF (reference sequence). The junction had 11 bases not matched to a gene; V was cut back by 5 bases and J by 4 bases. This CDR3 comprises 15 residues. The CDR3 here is CATSVYRDSQYEQYF. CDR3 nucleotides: TGTGCCACCAGCGTCTACCGGGACAGTCAATACGAGCAGTACTTC. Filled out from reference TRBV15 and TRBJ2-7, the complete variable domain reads DAMVIQNPRYQVTQFGKPVTLSCSQTLNHNVMYWYQQKSSQAPKLLFHYYDKDFNNEADTPDNFQSRRPNTSFCFLDIRSPGLGDTAMYLCATSVYRDSQYEQYFGPGTRLTVT.

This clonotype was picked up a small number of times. The CDR3 is CASSELGQGKLDHEQYF. CDR3 coding DNA: TGTGCCAGCAGTGAATTGGGACAGGGGAAGCTGGATCACGAGCAGTACTTC. The genes are TRBV25-1 and TRBJ2-7; 10 bases match TRBD1. Trimming cost V 1 base and J 5 bases; bases outside gene matches: 11. CDR3 length: 17 residues. Germline V lookup: CDR1 MGHDK, CDR2 SYGVNS.

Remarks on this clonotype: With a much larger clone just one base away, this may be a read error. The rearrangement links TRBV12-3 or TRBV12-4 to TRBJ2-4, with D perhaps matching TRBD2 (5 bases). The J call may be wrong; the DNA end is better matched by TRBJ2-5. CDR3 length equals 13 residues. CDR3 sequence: CASSNGQRETQYF. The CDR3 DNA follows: TGTGCCAGCAGTAACGGCCAGCGGGAGACCCAGTACTTC.

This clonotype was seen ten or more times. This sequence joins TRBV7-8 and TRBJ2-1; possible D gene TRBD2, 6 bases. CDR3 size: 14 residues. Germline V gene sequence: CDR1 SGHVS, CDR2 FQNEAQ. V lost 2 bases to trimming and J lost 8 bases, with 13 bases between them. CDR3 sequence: CASSLRDGGHEQFF. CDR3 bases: TGTGCCAGCAGCTTACGGGACGGAGGGCATGAGCAGTTCTTC.

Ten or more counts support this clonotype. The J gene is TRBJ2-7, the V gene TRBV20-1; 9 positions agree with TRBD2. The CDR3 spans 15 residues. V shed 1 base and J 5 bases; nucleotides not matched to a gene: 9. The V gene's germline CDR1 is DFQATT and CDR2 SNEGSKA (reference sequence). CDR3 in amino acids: CSARGSGSSPHEQYF. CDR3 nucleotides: TGCAGTGCTAGAGGTAGCGGGAGTTCTCCCCACGAGCAGTACTTC.

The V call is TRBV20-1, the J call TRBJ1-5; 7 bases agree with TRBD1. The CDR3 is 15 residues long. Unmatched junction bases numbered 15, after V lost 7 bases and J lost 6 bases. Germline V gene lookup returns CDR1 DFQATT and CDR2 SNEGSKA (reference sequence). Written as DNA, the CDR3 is TGCAGTGTAGCCGGGAGCTCGGAGGGGGCTCAGCCCCAGCATTTT. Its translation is CSVAGSSEGAQPQHF.

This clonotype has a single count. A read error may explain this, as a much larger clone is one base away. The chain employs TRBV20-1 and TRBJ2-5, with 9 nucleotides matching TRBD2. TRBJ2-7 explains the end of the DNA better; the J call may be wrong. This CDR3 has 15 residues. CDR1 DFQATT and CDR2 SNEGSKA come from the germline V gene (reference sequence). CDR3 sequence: CSAREQLAGFCEQYF. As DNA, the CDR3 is TGCAGTGCTAGAGAACAACTAGCGGGTTTCTGCGAGCAGTACTTC.

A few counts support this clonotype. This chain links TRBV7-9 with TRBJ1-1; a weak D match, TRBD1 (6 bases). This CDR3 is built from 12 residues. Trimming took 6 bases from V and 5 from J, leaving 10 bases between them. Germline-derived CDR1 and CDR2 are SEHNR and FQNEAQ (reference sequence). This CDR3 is CASSQDSTEAFF. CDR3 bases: TGTGCCAGCAGTCAGGACAGTACTGAAGCTTTCTTT.

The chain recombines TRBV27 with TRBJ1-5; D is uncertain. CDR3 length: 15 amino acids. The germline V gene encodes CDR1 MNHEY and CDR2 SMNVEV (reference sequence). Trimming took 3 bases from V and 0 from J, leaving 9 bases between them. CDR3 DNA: TGTGCCAGCAGTTTTATTGGTAATAGCAATCAGCCCCAGCATTTT. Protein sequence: CASSFIGNSNQPQHF.

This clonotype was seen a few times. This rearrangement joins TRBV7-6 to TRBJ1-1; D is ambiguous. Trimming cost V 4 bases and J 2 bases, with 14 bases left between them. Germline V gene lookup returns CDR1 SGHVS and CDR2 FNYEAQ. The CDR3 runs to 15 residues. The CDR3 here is CASSSPFGLNTEAFF. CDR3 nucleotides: TGTGCCAGCAGCTCCCCCTTTGGGTTAAACACTGAAGCTTTCTTT.

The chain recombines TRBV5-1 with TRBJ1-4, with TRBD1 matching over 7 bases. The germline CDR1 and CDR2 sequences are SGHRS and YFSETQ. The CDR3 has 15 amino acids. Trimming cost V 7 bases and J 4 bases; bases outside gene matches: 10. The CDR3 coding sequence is TGCGCCAGCCGATCAGGGGGGCTGGATAATGAAAAACTGTTTTTT. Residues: CASRSGGLDNEKLFF.

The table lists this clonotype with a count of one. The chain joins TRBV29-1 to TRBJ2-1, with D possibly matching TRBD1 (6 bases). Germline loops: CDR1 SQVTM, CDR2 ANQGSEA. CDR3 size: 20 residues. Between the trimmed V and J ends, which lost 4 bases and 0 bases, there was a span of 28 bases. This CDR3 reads CSVVGVRQGRFRSSYNEQFF. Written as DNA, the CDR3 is TGCAGCGTTGTAGGAGTGAGGCAGGGGCGCTTCCGGAGCTCCTACAATGAGCAGTTCTTC.

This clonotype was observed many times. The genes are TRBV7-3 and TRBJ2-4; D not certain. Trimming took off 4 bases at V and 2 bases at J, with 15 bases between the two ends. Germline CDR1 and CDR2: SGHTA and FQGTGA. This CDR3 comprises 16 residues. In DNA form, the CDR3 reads TGTGCCAGCAGCTCTTTGTTAGAGAGCACCAAAAACATTCAGTACTTC. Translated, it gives CASSSLLESTKNIQYF.

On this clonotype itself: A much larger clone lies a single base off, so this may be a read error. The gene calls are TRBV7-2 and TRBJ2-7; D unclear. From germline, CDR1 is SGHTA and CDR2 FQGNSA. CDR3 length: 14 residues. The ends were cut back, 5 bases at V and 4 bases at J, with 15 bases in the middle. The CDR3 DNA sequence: TGTGCCAGCAGCCCCCCGACGGTCGTTTACGAGCAGTACTTC. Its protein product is CASSPPTVVYEQYF.

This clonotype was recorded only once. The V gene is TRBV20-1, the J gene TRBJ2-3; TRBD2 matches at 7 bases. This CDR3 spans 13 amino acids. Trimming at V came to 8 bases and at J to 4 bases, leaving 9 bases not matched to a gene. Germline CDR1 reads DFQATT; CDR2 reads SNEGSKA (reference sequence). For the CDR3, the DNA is TGCAGTCCTAACGCGGGAGCGGCAGATACGCAGTATTTT. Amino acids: CSPNAGAADTQYF.

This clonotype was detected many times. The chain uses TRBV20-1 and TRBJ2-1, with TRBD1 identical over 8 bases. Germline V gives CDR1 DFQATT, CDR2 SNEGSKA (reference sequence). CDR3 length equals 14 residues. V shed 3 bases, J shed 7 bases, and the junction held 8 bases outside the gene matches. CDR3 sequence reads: CSASRTGPRNEQFF. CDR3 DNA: TGCAGTGCTAGCAGGACAGGGCCTCGGAATGAGCAGTTCTTC.

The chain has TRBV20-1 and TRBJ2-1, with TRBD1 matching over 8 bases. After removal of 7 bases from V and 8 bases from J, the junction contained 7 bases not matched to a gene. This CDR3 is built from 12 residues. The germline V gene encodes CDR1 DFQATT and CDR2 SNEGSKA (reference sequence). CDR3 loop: CSVGQGGHEQFF. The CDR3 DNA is TGCAGTGTAGGACAGGGAGGCCATGAGCAGTTCTTC.

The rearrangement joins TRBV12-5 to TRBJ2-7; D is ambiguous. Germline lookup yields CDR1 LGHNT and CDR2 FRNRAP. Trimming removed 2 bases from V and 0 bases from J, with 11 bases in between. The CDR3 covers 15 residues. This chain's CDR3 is CASGLFDSGSYEQYF. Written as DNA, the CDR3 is TGTGCTAGTGGTTTGTTTGACTCTGGCTCCTACGAGCAGTACTTC.

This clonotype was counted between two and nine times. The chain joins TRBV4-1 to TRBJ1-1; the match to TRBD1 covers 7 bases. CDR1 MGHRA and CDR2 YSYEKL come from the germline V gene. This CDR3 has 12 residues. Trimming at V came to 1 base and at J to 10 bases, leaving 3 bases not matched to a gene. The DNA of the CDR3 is TGCGCCAGCAGCCAAGTTAACAGGGGAGCTTTCTTT. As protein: CASSQVNRGAFF.

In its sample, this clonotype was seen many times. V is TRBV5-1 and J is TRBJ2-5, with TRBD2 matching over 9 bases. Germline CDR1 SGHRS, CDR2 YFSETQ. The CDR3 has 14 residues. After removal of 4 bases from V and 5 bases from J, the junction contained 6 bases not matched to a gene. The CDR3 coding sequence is TGCGCCAGCAGCCCCTTAGGACTAGCGGAGACCCAGTACTTC. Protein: CASSPLGLAETQYF.

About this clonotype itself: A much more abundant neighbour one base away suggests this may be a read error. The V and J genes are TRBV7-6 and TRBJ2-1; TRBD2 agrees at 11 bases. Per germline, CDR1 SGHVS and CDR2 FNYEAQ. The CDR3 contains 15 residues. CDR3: CVSSKTSGVYNEQFF. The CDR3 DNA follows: TGTGTCAGCAGCAAGACTAGCGGGGTGTACAATGAGCAGTTCTTC.

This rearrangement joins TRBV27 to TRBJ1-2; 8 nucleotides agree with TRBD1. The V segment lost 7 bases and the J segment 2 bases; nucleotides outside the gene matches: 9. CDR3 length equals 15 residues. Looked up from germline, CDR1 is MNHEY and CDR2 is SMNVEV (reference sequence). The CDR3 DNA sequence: TGTGCCAGCACCAGTCGCGGACAGGGAAACTATGGCTACACCTTC. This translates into CASTSRGQGNYGYTF.

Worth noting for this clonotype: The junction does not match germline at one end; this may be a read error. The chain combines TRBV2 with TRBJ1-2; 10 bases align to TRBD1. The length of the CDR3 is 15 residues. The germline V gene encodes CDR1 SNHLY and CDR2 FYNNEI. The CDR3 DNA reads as TGTGCCCGCAGGGAGAGCGGACAGGGGGTCTATGGCTACACCTTC. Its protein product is CARRESGQGVYGYTF.

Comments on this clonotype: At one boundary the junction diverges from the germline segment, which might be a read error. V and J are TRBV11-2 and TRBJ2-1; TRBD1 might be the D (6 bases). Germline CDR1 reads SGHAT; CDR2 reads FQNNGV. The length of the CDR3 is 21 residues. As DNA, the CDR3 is TGTGCCAGCAGCTTAGAGCCCGCCAGCAGTAAGGCCGGGACAAGCTTGGATGAGCAGTTTTTC. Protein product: CASSLEPASSKAGTSLDEQFF. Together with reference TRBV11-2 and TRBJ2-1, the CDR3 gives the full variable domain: EAGVAQSPRYKIIEKRQSVAFWCNPISGHATLYWYQQILGQGPKLLIQFQNNGVVDDSQLPKDRFSAERLKGVDSTLKIQPAKLEDSAVYLCASSLEPASSKAGTSLDEQFFGPGTRLTVL.